This is a list of T cell receptor beta chains from one sample in a study of T cells in Graves' hyperthyroidism and ophthalmopathy. MiXCR, run by TCRdb on the multiplex PCR reads, gives a single entry per CDR3 protein. The repertoire consists of hundreds of thousands of distinct CDR3 sequences, with around 21% occurring once and the leading ten covering under 35%. The sequenced sample consisted of blood. These TCRs come from a man aged 30 to 39 with Graves' ophthalmopathy. The CDR3 runs from the conserved cysteine through the conserved F or W. A D gene is named only where the DNA matches it firmly. Rows give clone size only sometimes, using once, few, many, or a class for an expanded clone.

D gene,clone size,J gene,V gene,CDR3 protein,CDR3 DNA
.,few,TRBJ1-1,TRBV6-1,CASPHPGRKAFF,TGTGCCAGCCCCCATCCAGGGCGGAAAGCTTTCTTT
.,.,TRBJ1-2,TRBV2,CASDGGAMGGYTF,TGTGCCAGCGATGGGGGGGCGATGGGCGGCTACACCTTC
.,few,TRBJ2-7,TRBV10-3,CAISEPGAEQYF,TGTGCCATCAGTGAGCCCGGGGCCGAGCAGTACTTC
.,.,TRBJ1-4,TRBV24-1,CATGRGKDEKLFF,TGTGCCACCGGCAGGGGCAAGGATGAAAAACTGTTTTTT
.,few,TRBJ1-6,TRBV6-6,CASSYSTRGSPLHF,TGTGCCAGCAGTTACTCGACGAGGGGATCACCCCTCCACTTT
TRBD2,.,TRBJ2-4,TRBV28,CASSKAGGRDIQYF,TGTGCCAGCAGTAAAGCGGGAGGTAGAGACATTCAGTACTTC
.,.,TRBJ2-2,TRBV4-1,CASSQESGPGELFF,TGCGCCAGCAGCCAAGAATCGGGCCCCGGGGAGCTGTTTTTT
.,.,TRBJ2-5,TRBV7-9,CASSLLASRETQYF,TGTGCCAGCAGCTTATTGGCGAGTCGGGAGACCCAGTACTTC
.,many,TRBJ1-2,TRBV18,CASSPGGDYGYTF,TGTGCCAGCTCACCGGGGGGGGACTATGGCTACACCTTC
.,many,TRBJ2-1,TRBV6-1,CASSEEVAGLSYNEQFF,TGTGCCAGCAGTGAAGAGGTGGCAGGGCTCTCCTACAATGAGCAGTTCTTC
.,.,TRBJ1-3,TRBV6-1,CARESPAIPGPSSSGNTIYF,TGTGCCAGAGAATCCCCGGCCATACCGGGACCCAGTTCCTCTGGAAACACCATATATTTT
TRBD2,.,TRBJ2-2,TRBV19,CASRSGRGDGELFF,TGTGCCAGTAGAAGCGGGAGAGGTGACGGGGAGCTGTTTTTT
.,.,TRBJ1-1,TRBV29-1,CSVDDGGNTEAFF,TGCAGCGTTGATGACGGGGGTAACACTGAAGCTTTCTTT
TRBD2,few,TRBJ2-1,TRBV7-3,CASRKTPSGESSYNEQFF,TGTGCCAGCAGGAAAACCCCGAGCGGGGAGAGCTCCTACAATGAGCAGTTCTTC
.,.,TRBJ1-1,TRBV10-1,CASSDGMGSEAFF,TGCGCCAGCAGTGACGGGATGGGATCGGAAGCTTTCTTT
.,many,TRBJ2-7,TRBV11-2,CASSSPGADEQYF,TGTGCCAGCAGCTCACCGGGAGCGGACGAGCAGTACTTC
.,few,TRBJ1-3,TRBV7-2,CASSLMWGTGNTIYF,TGTGCCAGCAGCTTAATGTGGGGGACTGGAAACACCATATATTTT